A selection of T cell receptor beta chains follows, all from one sample in a study of low-dose radiotherapy and immunotherapy resistance in tumors. Each CDR3 protein is one row after TCRdb ran MiXCR on the reads. The repertoire holds about 82,000 distinct CDR3 sequences, with 18% as singletons. Sequences were derived from PBMCs, sampled before treatment. Source of these receptors: a male donor with prostate cancer. Each CDR3 is given with its conserved first and last residue. D genes are given only for firm matches. Size is omitted from some rows. Given values are once, few, many or a class for expanded clones.

TRBV5-1	-	many	TRBJ2-7	CASSLYGQLGGEQYF	TGCGCCAGCAGCTTGTATGGTCAGCTTGGTGGGGAGCAGTACTTC
TRBV6-2/TRBV6-3	TRBD1	-	TRBJ1-6	CASSWSGGSPLHF	TGTGCCAGCAGTTGGTCAGGGGGCTCACCCCTCCACTTT
TRBV29-1	-	many	TRBJ2-1	CSAGKGGGSYNEQFF	TGCAGCGCCGGGAAAGGGGGGGGATCCTACAATGAGCAGTTCTTC
TRBV20-1	-	many	TRBJ1-5	CSASPSSGPPQHF	TGCAGTGCTAGCCCGAGCTCAGGGCCTCCCCAGCATTTT
TRBV20-1	-	many	TRBJ2-1	CSATADTAKAYNEQFF	TGCAGTGCGACCGCAGACACAGCTAAGGCGTACAATGAGCAGTTCTTC
TRBV7-3	TRBD2	many	TRBJ2-3	CASSLAPAGTSGYLGSDTQYF	TGTGCCAGCAGCTTAGCTCCTGCTGGGACTAGCGGCTATCTCGGCTCAGATACGCAGTATTTT
TRBV30	-	-	TRBJ1-1	CAWSPGATEAFF	TGTGCCTGGAGTCCGGGGGCGACTGAAGCTTTCTTT
TRBV28	TRBD2	many	TRBJ2-1	CASSFFVSGTSGILYNEQFF	TGTGCCAGCAGTTTTTTCGTCTCCGGGACTAGCGGGATTTTATACAATGAGCAGTTCTTC
TRBV5-4	TRBD2	-	TRBJ2-3	CASSPGTSGGGNTDTQYF	TGTGCCAGCAGCCCAGGGACTAGCGGGGGGGGGAACACAGATACGCAGTATTTT
TRBV12-5	TRBD2	-	TRBJ2-1	CASRPTSGRFEQFF	TGTGCTAGTCGGCCGACTAGCGGGAGATTTGAGCAGTTCTTC
TRBV6-6	-	many	TRBJ1-1	CASSPTETEAFF	TGTGCCAGCAGTCCGACAGAGACTGAAGCTTTCTTT
TRBV7-6	TRBD2	many	TRBJ2-5	CASSKSGGQETQYF	TGTGCCAGCAGTAAAAGCGGGGGACAAGAGACCCAGTACTTC
TRBV12-3/TRBV12-4	TRBD2	-	TRBJ2-3	CASSLSVIGTSPDTQYF	TGTGCCAGCAGTTTATCTGTGATTGGGACTAGCCCAGATACGCAGTATTTT
TRBV7-2	TRBD2	many	TRBJ2-3	CASSPGGAPDTQYF	TGTGCCAGCAGCCCGGGGGGGGCCCCAGATACGCAGTATTTT
TRBV5-4	-	many	TRBJ1-2	CASSLQGTNYGYTF	TGTGCCAGCAGCCTACAGGGTACTAACTATGGCTACACCTTC
TRBV7-3	-	many	TRBJ2-1	CASSTGTWGNEQFF	TGTGCCAGCAGCACCGGGACGTGGGGCAATGAGCAGTTCTTC